This T cell receptor beta chain was captured by sequencing in a study of early T cells in non-severe SARS-CoV-2 infection. Overall study context: Chains stayed unpaired after sequencing of bulk RNA from unsorted whole blood.

Unique molecular identifier tags were affixed to discrete cDNA molecules. TCRdb passed the 5' RACE reads through MiXCR, listing each CDR3 protein once. The repertoire holds more than 55,000 distinct CDR3 sequences, with roughly an eighth as singletons. The sample consisted of whole blood. This receptor was obtained from an adult who was a healthcare worker with PCR-confirmed SARS-CoV-2 infection or an uninfected control (not recorded which).

CDR3 DNA sequence: TGCGCCAGCGAACAAGGTCGACAGACCGGGGAGCTGTTTTTT. It translates to CASEQGRQTGELFF. The chain links TRBV5-1 to TRBJ2-2; D may be TRBD1 (5 bases). From germline, CDR1 is SGHRS and CDR2 YFSETQ. Trimming pared 7 bases from V and 5 bases from J, leaving 15 bases between. CDR3 length: 14 amino acids.